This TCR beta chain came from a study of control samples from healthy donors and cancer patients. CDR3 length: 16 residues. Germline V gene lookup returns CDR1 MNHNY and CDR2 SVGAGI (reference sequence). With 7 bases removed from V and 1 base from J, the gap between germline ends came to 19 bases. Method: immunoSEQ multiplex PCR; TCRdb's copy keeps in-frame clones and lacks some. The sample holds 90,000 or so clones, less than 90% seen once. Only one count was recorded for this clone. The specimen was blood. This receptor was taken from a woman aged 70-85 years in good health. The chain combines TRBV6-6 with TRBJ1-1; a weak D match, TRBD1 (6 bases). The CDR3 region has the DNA TGTGCCAGCACCCTAAACGGAGCCAGGGGGAACACTGAAGCTTTCTTT. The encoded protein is CASTLNGARGNTEAFF.